This is a list of T cell receptor beta chains from one sample in a study of cytomegalovirus exposure and HLA in healthy donors. Here immunoSEQ multiplex PCR was the method, and the copy in TCRdb shows in-frame clones only, minus some. The table includes 250,000 to 350,000 clones, around 86% detected once. The specimen was PBMCs. The receptor set was obtained from a woman in her late teens or twenties in good health and CMV-seronegative. The CDR3 runs from the conserved cysteine through the conserved F or W. D genes are given only for firm matches. Expanded clones are given a class, and other clones once, few, many or no size at all.

cdr3_nt: TGCAGTGCCAACCCTACCCATGAGCAGTTCTTC
cdr3_aa: CSANPTHEQFF
j_call: TRBJ2-1
d_call: .
v_call: TRBV20-1
clone_size: many

cdr3_nt: TGTGCCAGCAGCTCCCTCCTAGCGGGACTCACAGATACGCAGTATTTT
cdr3_aa: CASSSLLAGLTDTQYF
j_call: TRBJ2-3
d_call: TRBD2
v_call: TRBV11-2
clone_size: .

cdr3_nt: TGTGCCAGCAGTTACATTCGGGATGAGCAGTTCTTC
cdr3_aa: CASSYIRDEQFF
j_call: TRBJ2-1
d_call: .
v_call: TRBV6-6
clone_size: .

cdr3_nt: TGTGCCATCAGTAGCTACGCCGGGACAGGGGACACCGGGGAGCTGTTTTTT
cdr3_aa: CAISSYAGTGDTGELFF
j_call: TRBJ2-2
d_call: TRBD1
v_call: TRBV10-3
clone_size: .

cdr3_nt: TGTGCCAGCAGCGAGCTGGGCACAGATACGCAGTATTTT
cdr3_aa: CASSELGTDTQYF
j_call: TRBJ2-3
d_call: .
v_call: TRBV9
clone_size: .

cdr3_nt: TGTGCCAGCAGCACCACTAGCGGGATGACGGATGAGCAGTTCTTC
cdr3_aa: CASSTTSGMTDEQFF
j_call: TRBJ2-1
d_call: TRBD2
v_call: TRBV7-3
clone_size: once

cdr3_nt: TGTGCCAGCAGCCCCGTGGGACTAGCGGGACTCTACGAGCAGTACTTC
cdr3_aa: CASSPVGLAGLYEQYF
j_call: TRBJ2-7
d_call: TRBD2
v_call: TRBV14
clone_size: .

cdr3_nt: TGTGCCAGCAGTTTCGGGGATTTAGCGGGTGGGAGGAACCAGTACTTC
cdr3_aa: CASSFGDLAGGRNQYF
j_call: TRBJ2-5
d_call: TRBD2
v_call: TRBV28
clone_size: .

cdr3_nt: TGTGCCACCAGCGCGTTTCTGGAGACCCAGTACTTC
cdr3_aa: CATSAFLETQYF
j_call: TRBJ2-5
d_call: .
v_call: TRBV15
clone_size: .

cdr3_nt: TGTGCCAGTAGTAAGGGGGGACAGTCTAATGGCTACACCTTC
cdr3_aa: CASSKGGQSNGYTF
j_call: TRBJ1-2
d_call: TRBD1
v_call: TRBV19
clone_size: .

cdr3_nt: TGTGCCAGCAGCCCCCGGGACAGAACCTACGAGCAGTACTTC
cdr3_aa: CASSPRDRTYEQYF
j_call: TRBJ2-7
d_call: TRBD1
v_call: TRBV7-9
clone_size: .

cdr3_nt: TGTGCCAGCTCGGGAGAAGGGTCGATGGGGGAGCTGTTTTTT
cdr3_aa: CASSGEGSMGELFF
j_call: TRBJ2-2
d_call: .
v_call: TRBV7-6
clone_size: .

cdr3_nt: TGCGCCAGCAGCCAAGAGCCTCAGCAGTGGAGCCCAAGAGGGCCGTTCTTC
cdr3_aa: CASSQEPQQWSPRGPFF
j_call: TRBJ2-1
d_call: .
v_call: TRBV4-3
clone_size: .

cdr3_nt: TGTGCCAGCAGTGTTATCCAGTCTGGGGCCAACGTCCTGACTTTC
cdr3_aa: CASSVIQSGANVLTF
j_call: TRBJ2-6
d_call: .
v_call: TRBV2
clone_size: .

cdr3_nt: TGCAGTGCTACCCGACTAGTAGAGCAGTTCTTC
cdr3_aa: CSATRLVEQFF
j_call: TRBJ2-1
d_call: .
v_call: TRBV20-1
clone_size: .

cdr3_nt: TGTGCCATCAGTGGGACAGCGGACTATGGCTACACCTTC
cdr3_aa: CAISGTADYGYTF
j_call: TRBJ1-2
d_call: TRBD1
v_call: TRBV6-5
clone_size: .

cdr3_nt: TGTGCCAGCAGCGTATTAGGGGCAACTAATGAAAAACTGTTTTTT
cdr3_aa: CASSVLGATNEKLFF
j_call: TRBJ1-4
d_call: .
v_call: TRBV9
clone_size: .

cdr3_nt: TGTGCCAGCAGTTCCGCTCTCACAGGGTTTTCTCACGAGCAGTACTTC
cdr3_aa: CASSSALTGFSHEQYF
j_call: TRBJ2-7
d_call: .
v_call: TRBV28
clone_size: .

cdr3_nt: TGTGCCAGCAGTTTATCGTCCGGGAGGGCCGGAGGGTACGAGCAGTACTTC
cdr3_aa: CASSLSSGRAGGYEQYF
j_call: TRBJ2-7
d_call: TRBD2
v_call: TRBV27
clone_size: .

cdr3_nt: TGTGCCAGCAGCCGGTCGGCCACACGGGCTAGCGGAGCGAACCCCGGGGAGCTGTTTTTT
cdr3_aa: CASSRSATRASGANPGELFF
j_call: TRBJ2-2
d_call: TRBD2
v_call: TRBV5-4
clone_size: .

cdr3_nt: TGCGCCAGCAGCCAGAGATTAGCGGGAGACAACACCGGGGAGCTGTTTTTT
cdr3_aa: CASSQRLAGDNTGELFF
j_call: TRBJ2-2
d_call: TRBD2
v_call: TRBV4-1
clone_size: .

cdr3_nt: TGCGCCAGCAGCCTGGACTCGACTAGCGGGACATACGAGCAGTACTTC
cdr3_aa: CASSLDSTSGTYEQYF
j_call: TRBJ2-7
d_call: TRBD2
v_call: TRBV4-3
clone_size: .

cdr3_nt: TGTGCCAGCTCACCAATGACAGGGGAGGACACTGAAGCTTTCTTT
cdr3_aa: CASSPMTGEDTEAFF
j_call: TRBJ1-1
d_call: TRBD1
v_call: TRBV18
clone_size: .

cdr3_nt: TGTGCCAGCTCACCACCCCCCTCGACAGGGGGGGGCGAGCAGTACTTC
cdr3_aa: CASSPPPSTGGGEQYF
j_call: TRBJ2-7
d_call: TRBD1
v_call: TRBV18
clone_size: .

cdr3_nt: TGTGCCAGCAGTTTATTCCCAGGAATAATGAACACTGAAGCTTTCTTT
cdr3_aa: CASSLFPGIMNTEAFF
j_call: TRBJ1-1
d_call: .
v_call: TRBV27
clone_size: .

cdr3_nt: TGTGCCAGCAGTCCCGCACGGCACACAGGCTACAATGAGCAGTTCTTC
cdr3_aa: CASSPARHTGYNEQFF
j_call: TRBJ2-1
d_call: .
v_call: TRBV5-6
clone_size: .

cdr3_nt: TGTGCCAGCAGGACAGGGTTCCTTAGCAATCAGCCCCAGCATTTT
cdr3_aa: CASRTGFLSNQPQHF
j_call: TRBJ1-5
d_call: TRBD1
v_call: TRBV2
clone_size: few

cdr3_nt: TGTGCCAGCAGCCCGGGACTAGTGACAGATACGCAGTATTTT
cdr3_aa: CASSPGLVTDTQYF
j_call: TRBJ2-3
d_call: TRBD2
v_call: TRBV2
clone_size: .

cdr3_nt: TGTGCCACCAGCAGAGCGGCGGTTGGGGCTAGCAATCAGCCCCAGCATTTT
cdr3_aa: CATSRAAVGASNQPQHF
j_call: TRBJ1-5
d_call: .
v_call: TRBV15
clone_size: .

cdr3_nt: TGCGCCAGCAGCCAACGGTCTGGGGCACAGGGAGGGAATCAGCCCCAGCATTTT
cdr3_aa: CASSQRSGAQGGNQPQHF
j_call: TRBJ1-5
d_call: .
v_call: TRBV4-1
clone_size: .

cdr3_nt: TGCGCCAGCAGCCCGAGTAGGGACAGGGCTAACTATGGCTACACCTTC
cdr3_aa: CASSPSRDRANYGYTF
j_call: TRBJ1-2
d_call: TRBD1
v_call: TRBV5-1
clone_size: .

cdr3_nt: TGTGCCAGCAGCCAAGAGATGGAGGTAATGCAGTATTTT
cdr3_aa: CASSQEMEVMQYF
j_call: TRBJ2-3
d_call: .
v_call: TRBV14
clone_size: .

cdr3_nt: TGTGCCAGCAGGGGACTAGCGGGGTACAATGAGCAGTTCTTC
cdr3_aa: CASRGLAGYNEQFF
j_call: TRBJ2-1
d_call: TRBD2
v_call: TRBV2
clone_size: .

cdr3_nt: TGTGCCAGCAGCTCCCTCAGGGTAGCGGCATCCTACGAGCAGTACTTC
cdr3_aa: CASSSLRVAASYEQYF
j_call: TRBJ2-7
d_call: .
v_call: TRBV7-8
clone_size: .

cdr3_nt: TGTGCCAGCAGCCCCAGCGGGAGGTCCTACAATGAGCAGTTCTTC
cdr3_aa: CASSPSGRSYNEQFF
j_call: TRBJ2-1
d_call: TRBD2
v_call: TRBV9
clone_size: .

cdr3_nt: TGTGCCAGCAGCCCCCCAGGGGGTAGGGAGACCCAGTACTTC
cdr3_aa: CASSPPGGRETQYF
j_call: TRBJ2-5
d_call: TRBD1
v_call: TRBV7-9
clone_size: .

cdr3_nt: TGTGCCAGCAGCCATCCGGGACAGGGAGGTTACGAGCAGTACTTC
cdr3_aa: CASSHPGQGGYEQYF
j_call: TRBJ2-7
d_call: TRBD1
v_call: TRBV5-4
clone_size: .

cdr3_nt: TGCAGCGCTGGAGGCCCAGGGGGAGGCTACGAGCAGTACTTC
cdr3_aa: CSAGGPGGGYEQYF
j_call: TRBJ2-7
d_call: .
v_call: TRBV29-1
clone_size: .

cdr3_nt: TGCAGCGTCGCGGTACTAGCGGAGAACACCGGGGAGCTGTTTTTT
cdr3_aa: CSVAVLAENTGELFF
j_call: TRBJ2-2
d_call: TRBD2
v_call: TRBV29-1
clone_size: .

cdr3_nt: TGTGCCAGCAAGGCTAGCGGGACCCAATCTCCAGATACGCAGTATTTT
cdr3_aa: CASKASGTQSPDTQYF
j_call: TRBJ2-3
d_call: TRBD2
v_call: TRBV6-6
clone_size: .

cdr3_nt: TGTGCCAGCAGCCCCCAATACGAGCAGTACTTC
cdr3_aa: CASSPQYEQYF
j_call: TRBJ2-7
d_call: .
v_call: TRBV7-2
clone_size: .

cdr3_nt: TGCGCCAGCAGCATAGCGGGAGCGGGCTACGAGCAGTACTTC
cdr3_aa: CASSIAGAGYEQYF
j_call: TRBJ2-7
d_call: TRBD2
v_call: TRBV5-1
clone_size: .

cdr3_nt: TGTGCCAGCAGCCAAGAGGAAGGGGAAAGAGGCTACACCTTC
cdr3_aa: CASSQEEGERGYTF
j_call: TRBJ1-2
d_call: .
v_call: TRBV4-2
clone_size: once

cdr3_nt: TGCAGCGCGTCTAGCACCTACGAGCAGTACTTC
cdr3_aa: CSASSTYEQYF
j_call: TRBJ2-7
d_call: .
v_call: TRBV29-1
clone_size: .

cdr3_nt: TGTGCCAGCAGCACAGACAACTCTGGAAACACCATATATTTT
cdr3_aa: CASSTDNSGNTIYF
j_call: TRBJ1-3
d_call: .
v_call: TRBV7-2
clone_size: .

cdr3_nt: TGTGCCAGCAGCTCAGTTCGGGACAGGGCCTTCTATGGCTACACCTTC
cdr3_aa: CASSSVRDRAFYGYTF
j_call: TRBJ1-2
d_call: TRBD1
v_call: TRBV5-4
clone_size: .

cdr3_nt: TGTGCCAGCAGCTTAGGGGGAAGGGGAGGCGAGCAGTACTTC
cdr3_aa: CASSLGGRGGEQYF
j_call: TRBJ2-7
d_call: .
v_call: TRBV7-3
clone_size: few

cdr3_nt: TGTGCCAGCAGCCTGGGACTAGCGGGAGCCTACGAGCAGTACTTC
cdr3_aa: CASSLGLAGAYEQYF
j_call: TRBJ2-7
d_call: TRBD2
v_call: TRBV14
clone_size: .

cdr3_nt: TGTGCCAGCAGCGTAGAGGGGTATGGCTACACCTTC
cdr3_aa: CASSVEGYGYTF
j_call: TRBJ1-2
d_call: .
v_call: TRBV9
clone_size: .

cdr3_nt: TGTGCCAGCAGCTTCCGAGCGGAGAGGGCAGATACGCAGTATTTT
cdr3_aa: CASSFRAERADTQYF
j_call: TRBJ2-3
d_call: .
v_call: TRBV5-6
clone_size: .

cdr3_nt: TGCAGCGTTACGGGACTGATGAACACTGAAGCTTTCTTT
cdr3_aa: CSVTGLMNTEAFF
j_call: TRBJ1-1
d_call: .
v_call: TRBV29-1
clone_size: .

cdr3_nt: TGTGCCAGCAGTTTAACACAGGGGAACACTGAAGCTTTCTTT
cdr3_aa: CASSLTQGNTEAFF
j_call: TRBJ1-1
d_call: .
v_call: TRBV28
clone_size: .